These T cell receptor beta chains were read from a single sample in a study of blood T cell repertoires in COVID-19. Repertoires were generated with immunoSEQ multiplex PCR, while TCRdb's copy carries only in-frame clones and drops some. The profile shows approximately 50,000 clones, more than 70% of them singletons. Sequencing used peripheral blood. The receptors shown here come from a human donor in a cohort sampled during active COVID-19. Both conserved end residues are part of each CDR3. A D gene is named only where the DNA matches it firmly. Rows give clone size only sometimes, using once, few, many, or a class for an expanded clone.

v_gene	j_gene	abundance	d_gene	CDR3aa	CDR3nt
TRBV9	TRBJ2-5	NA	NA	CASSVGGLWETQYF	TGTGCCAGCAGCGTAGGGGGACTCTGGGAGACCCAGTACTTC
TRBV18	TRBJ2-7	NA	NA	CASSRLNYEQYF	TGTGCCAGCTCACGACTGAACTACGAGCAGTACTTC
TRBV7-6	TRBJ2-3	NA	NA	CASRRDWGTDTQYF	TGTGCCAGCAGGCGGGACTGGGGCACAGATACGCAGTATTTT
TRBV29-1	TRBJ2-1	NA	TRBD2	CSVARTSGSMSSYNEQFF	TGCAGCGTTGCCAGGACTAGCGGGAGCATGAGCTCCTACAATGAGCAGTTCTTC
TRBV5-1	TRBJ1-5	NA	NA	CASSQGIDQPQHF	TGCGCCAGCAGCCAGGGGATAGATCAGCCCCAGCATTTT
TRBV4-1	TRBJ2-5	NA	TRBD2	CASSQLTSGKETQYF	TGCGCCAGCAGCCAACTAACTAGCGGAAAAGAGACCCAGTACTTC
TRBV18	TRBJ1-4	NA	NA	CASSQLRQAGNEKLFF	TGTGCCAGCTCACAACTCAGACAGGCGGGTAATGAAAAACTGTTTTTT
TRBV27	TRBJ1-2	NA	NA	CASSRQGGGSTNYGYTF	TGTGCCAGCAGTCGCCAAGGGGGGGGCTCCACTAACTATGGCTACACCTTC
TRBV27	TRBJ2-2	NA	TRBD1	CASSSTGGTGELFF	TGTGCCAGCAGTTCGACAGGGGGGACCGGGGAGCTGTTTTTT
TRBV30	TRBJ1-1	NA	NA	CAWSLRDSPGTEAFF	TGTGCCTGGAGTTTAAGGGACTCCCCAGGCACTGAAGCTTTCTTT
TRBV18	TRBJ1-6	few	TRBD1	CASSPYTGQDNSPLHF	TGTGCCAGCTCACCATATACGGGACAGGATAATTCACCCCTCCACTTT
TRBV3-1/TRBV3-2	TRBJ2-3	NA	TRBD2	CASRVPGLASSYGDTQYF	TGTGCCAGCAGGGTACCGGGACTAGCGAGCTCTTATGGAGATACGCAGTATTTT
TRBV7-9	TRBJ1-4	NA	NA	CASSSRWDTFEKLFF	TGTGCCAGCAGCTCCCGATGGGACACCTTCGAAAAACTGTTTTTT
TRBV29-1	TRBJ2-5	NA	TRBD1	CSVGTGLGETQYF	TGCAGCGTTGGGACAGGTTTGGGGGAGACCCAGTACTTC
TRBV6-5	TRBJ1-1	NA	NA	CASSYSRVGGAFF	TGTGCCAGCAGTTACTCGAGGGTTGGAGGAGCTTTCTTT
TRBV7-9	TRBJ1-1	NA	NA	CASSLARQEFKTTEAFF	TGTGCCAGCAGCTTAGCAAGACAGGAATTTAAAACAACTGAAGCTTTCTTT